This is a list of T cell receptor beta chains from one sample in a study of cytomegalovirus exposure and HLA in healthy donors. Repertoires were generated with immunoSEQ multiplex PCR, while TCRdb's copy carries only in-frame clones and drops some. The table shows 85,000 to 120,000 clones, with 75% occurring only once. Sequenced material: PBMCs. The receptors derive from a male donor in good health and CMV-seropositive. Both conserved end residues are part of each CDR3. The D gene is left open where the match is weak. Some rows have no size entry. The others give once, few or many, or a class for an expanded clone.

V	size	J	D	CDR3	DNA
TRBV5-4	NA	TRBJ1-6	NA	CASSGRGGSYNSPLHF	TGTGCCAGCAGCGGGCGGGGGGGCTCCTATAATTCACCCCTCCACTTT
TRBV30	NA	TRBJ2-3	NA	CAWSPWGSTDTQYF	TGTGCCTGGAGTCCCTGGGGCAGCACAGATACGCAGTATTTT
TRBV7-6	NA	TRBJ1-5	NA	CASSPQGGQPQHF	TGTGCCAGCAGCCCACAGGGTGGACAGCCCCAGCATTTT
TRBV19	NA	TRBJ1-4	NA	CASSMGRDNEKLFF	TGTGCCAGTAGTATGGGGAGGGACAATGAAAAACTGTTTTTT
TRBV10-3	NA	TRBJ2-5	TRBD2	CAIRVAGDSETQYF	TGTGCCATCAGGGTAGCGGGAGATTCAGAGACCCAGTACTTC
TRBV7-2	NA	TRBJ1-4	NA	CASSLEVGNEKLFF	TGTGCCAGCAGCCTCGAAGTCGGGAATGAAAAACTGTTTTTT
TRBV7-9	NA	TRBJ2-1	TRBD2	CASSLAGLEFYEQFF	TGTGCCAGCAGCTTAGCAGGACTAGAGTTTTATGAGCAGTTCTTC
TRBV5-1	few	TRBJ1-2	TRBD1	CASSLEVDRVDRGILGYTF	TGCGCCAGCAGCTTGGAAGTGGATCGGGTTGACAGGGGGATTCTTGGCTACACCTTC
TRBV14	few	TRBJ2-7	NA	CASSQEGGSYEQYF	TGTGCCAGCAGCCAAGAGGGGGGCTCCTACGAGCAGTACTTC
TRBV5-1	NA	TRBJ2-3	TRBD2	CASSLGTSGEQSTDTQYF	TGCGCCAGCAGCTTGGGTACTAGCGGGGAACAAAGCACAGATACGCAGTATTTT
TRBV5-1	NA	TRBJ1-3	NA	CASSLVGSLAGNTIYF	TGCGCCAGCAGCTTGGTCGGGTCGTTAGCTGGAAACACCATATATTTT
TRBV5-1	NA	TRBJ2-3	NA	CASSRDRESDTQYF	TGCGCCAGCTCCCGGGACCGGGAGTCAGATACGCAGTATTTT
TRBV5-1	NA	TRBJ2-3	TRBD1	CASSPTGEDTQYF	TGCGCCAGCAGCCCGACAGGGGAAGATACGCAGTATTTT
TRBV7-9	NA	TRBJ1-3	NA	CASSLAEALGNTIYF	TGTGCCAGCAGCTTAGCGGAGGCCCTGGGAAACACCATATATTTT
TRBV4-3	NA	TRBJ1-6	TRBD1	CASSQGTGGNSPLHF	TGCGCCAGCAGCCAGGGGACAGGGGGTAATTCACCCCTCCACTTT
TRBV5-1	NA	TRBJ1-2	NA	CASSSGSGVGYGYPF	TGCGCCAGCAGCTCCGGTAGCGGGGTTGGATATGGCTACCCCTTC
TRBV4-3	few	TRBJ2-6	NA	CASSQVDTGANVLTF	TGCGCCAGCAGCCAAGTGGACACTGGGGCCAACGTCCTGACTTTC
TRBV7-3	NA	TRBJ2-1	NA	CASSFRQTNEQFF	TGTGCCAGCAGCTTCAGACAGACCAATGAGCAGTTCTTC